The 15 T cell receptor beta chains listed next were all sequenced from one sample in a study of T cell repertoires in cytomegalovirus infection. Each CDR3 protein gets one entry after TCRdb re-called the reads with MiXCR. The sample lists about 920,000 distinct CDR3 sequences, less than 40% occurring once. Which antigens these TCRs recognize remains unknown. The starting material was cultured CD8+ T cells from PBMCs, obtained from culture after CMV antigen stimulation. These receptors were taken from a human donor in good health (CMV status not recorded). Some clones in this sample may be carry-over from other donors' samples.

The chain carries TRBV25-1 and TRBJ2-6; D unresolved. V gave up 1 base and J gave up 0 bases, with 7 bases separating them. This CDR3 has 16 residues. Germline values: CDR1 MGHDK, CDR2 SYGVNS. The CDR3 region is CASSELTASGANVLTF. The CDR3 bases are TGTGCCAGCAGTGAATTAACAGCCTCTGGGGCCAACGTCCTGACTTTC.

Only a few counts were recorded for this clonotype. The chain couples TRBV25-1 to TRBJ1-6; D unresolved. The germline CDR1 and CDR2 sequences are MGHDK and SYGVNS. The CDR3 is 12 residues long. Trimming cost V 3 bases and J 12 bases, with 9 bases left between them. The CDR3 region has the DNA TGTGCCAGCAGTGATACTACCCTACCCCTCCACTTT. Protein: CASSDTTLPLHF.

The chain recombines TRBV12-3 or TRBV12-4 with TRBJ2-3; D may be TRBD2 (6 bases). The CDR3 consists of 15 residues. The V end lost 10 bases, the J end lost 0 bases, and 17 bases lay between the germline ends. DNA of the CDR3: TGTGCCACCACTTCCGGGACTTTCAGCACAGATACGCAGTATTTT. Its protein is CATTSGTFSTDTQYF.

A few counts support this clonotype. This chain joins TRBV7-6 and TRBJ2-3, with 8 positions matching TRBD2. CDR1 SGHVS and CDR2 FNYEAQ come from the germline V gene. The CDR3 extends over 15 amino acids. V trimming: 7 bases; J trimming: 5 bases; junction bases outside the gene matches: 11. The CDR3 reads CASTISGGAIDTQYF. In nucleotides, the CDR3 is TGTGCCAGCACCATTTCCGGGGGGGCGATAGATACGCAGTATTTT.

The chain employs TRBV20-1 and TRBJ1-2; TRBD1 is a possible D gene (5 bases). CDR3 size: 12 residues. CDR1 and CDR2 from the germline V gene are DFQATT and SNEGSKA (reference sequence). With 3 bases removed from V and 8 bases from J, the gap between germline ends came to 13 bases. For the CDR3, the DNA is TGCAGTGCTAGTCCCCAGGGCGAGGGCTACACCTTC. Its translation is CSASPQGEGYTF.

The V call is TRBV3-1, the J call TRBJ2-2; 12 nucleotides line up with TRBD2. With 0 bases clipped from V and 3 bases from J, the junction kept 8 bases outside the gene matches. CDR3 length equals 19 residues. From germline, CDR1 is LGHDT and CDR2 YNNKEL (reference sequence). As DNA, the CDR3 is TGTGCCAGCAGCCAAGAGGCCCTAGCGGGGGGGTTGGACACCGGGGAGCTGTTTTTT. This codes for CASSQEALAGGLDTGELFF. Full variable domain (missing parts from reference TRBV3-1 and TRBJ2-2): DTAVSQTPKYLVTQMGNDKSIKCEQNLGHDTMYWYKQDSKKFLKIMFSYNNKELIINETVPNRFSPKSPDKAHLNLHINSLELGDSAVYFCASSQEALAGGLDTGELFFGEGSRLTVL.

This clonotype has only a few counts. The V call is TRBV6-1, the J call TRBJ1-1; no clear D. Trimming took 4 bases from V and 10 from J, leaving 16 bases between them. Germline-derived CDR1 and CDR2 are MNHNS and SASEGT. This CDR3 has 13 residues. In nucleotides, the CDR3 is TGTGCCAGCAGTGGCCCAGTTGTCCTTGGAGCTTTCTTT. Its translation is CASSGPVVLGAFF.

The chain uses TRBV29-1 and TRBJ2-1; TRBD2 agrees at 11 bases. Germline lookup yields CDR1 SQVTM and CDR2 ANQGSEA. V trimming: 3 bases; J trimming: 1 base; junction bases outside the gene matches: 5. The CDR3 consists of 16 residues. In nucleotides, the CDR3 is TGCAGCGTTGAGGGGACTAGCGGCGCATCCTACAATGAGCAGTTCTTC. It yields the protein CSVEGTSGASYNEQFF.

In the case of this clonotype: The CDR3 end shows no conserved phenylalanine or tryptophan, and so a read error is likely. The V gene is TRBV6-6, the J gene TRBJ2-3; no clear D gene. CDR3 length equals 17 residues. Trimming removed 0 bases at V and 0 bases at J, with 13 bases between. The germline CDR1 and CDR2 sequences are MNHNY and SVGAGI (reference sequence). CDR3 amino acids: CASSYSIPGSSTDTQYL. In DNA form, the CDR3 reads TGTGCCAGCAGTTACTCGATTCCGGGTTCTAGCACAGATACGCAGTATTTA.

CDR3 loop: CASSYLLANEQFF. DNA of the CDR3: TGTGCCAGCAGTTACCTGCTAGCAAATGAGCAGTTCTTC. The gene calls are TRBV6-8 and TRBJ2-1, with D perhaps TRBD2 (5 bases). V was pared by 2 bases and J by 7 bases, with 9 bases between. The CDR3 is 13 residues long. CDR1 MNHGY and CDR2 SAAAGT come from the germline V gene.

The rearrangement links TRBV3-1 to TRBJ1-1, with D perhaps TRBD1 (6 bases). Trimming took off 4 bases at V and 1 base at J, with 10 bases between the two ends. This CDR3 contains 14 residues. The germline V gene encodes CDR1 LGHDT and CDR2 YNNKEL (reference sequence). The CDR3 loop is CASSRGGENTEAFF. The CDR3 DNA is TGTGCCAGCAGCCGAGGGGGGGAGAACACTGAAGCTTTCTTT.

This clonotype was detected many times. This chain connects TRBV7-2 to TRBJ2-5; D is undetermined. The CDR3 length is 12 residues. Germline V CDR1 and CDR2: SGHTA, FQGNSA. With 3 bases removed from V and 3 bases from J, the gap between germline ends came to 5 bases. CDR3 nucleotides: TGTGCCAGCAGCTTTTTAAAAGAGACCCAGTACTTC. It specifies CASSFLKETQYF.

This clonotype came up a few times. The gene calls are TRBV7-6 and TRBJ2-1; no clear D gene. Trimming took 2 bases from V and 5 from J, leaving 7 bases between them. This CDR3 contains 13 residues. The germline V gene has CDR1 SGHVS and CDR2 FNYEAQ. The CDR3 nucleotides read TGTGCCAGCAGCTTATACGTAAACAATGAGCAGTTCTTC. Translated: CASSLYVNNEQFF.

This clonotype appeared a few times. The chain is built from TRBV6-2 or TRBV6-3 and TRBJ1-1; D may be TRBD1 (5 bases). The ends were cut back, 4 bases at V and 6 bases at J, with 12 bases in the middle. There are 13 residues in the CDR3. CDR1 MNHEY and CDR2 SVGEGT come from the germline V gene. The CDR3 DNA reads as TGTGCCAGCAGTTCGGGGGAATTCGCTGAAGCTTTCTTT. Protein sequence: CASSSGEFAEAFF.

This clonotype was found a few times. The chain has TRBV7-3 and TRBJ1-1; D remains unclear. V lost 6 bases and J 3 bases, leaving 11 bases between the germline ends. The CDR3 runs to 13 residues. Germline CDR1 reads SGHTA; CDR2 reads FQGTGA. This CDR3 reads CASSSNSDTEAFF. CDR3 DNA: TGTGCCAGCAGTTCGAACTCGGACACTGAAGCTTTCTTT.